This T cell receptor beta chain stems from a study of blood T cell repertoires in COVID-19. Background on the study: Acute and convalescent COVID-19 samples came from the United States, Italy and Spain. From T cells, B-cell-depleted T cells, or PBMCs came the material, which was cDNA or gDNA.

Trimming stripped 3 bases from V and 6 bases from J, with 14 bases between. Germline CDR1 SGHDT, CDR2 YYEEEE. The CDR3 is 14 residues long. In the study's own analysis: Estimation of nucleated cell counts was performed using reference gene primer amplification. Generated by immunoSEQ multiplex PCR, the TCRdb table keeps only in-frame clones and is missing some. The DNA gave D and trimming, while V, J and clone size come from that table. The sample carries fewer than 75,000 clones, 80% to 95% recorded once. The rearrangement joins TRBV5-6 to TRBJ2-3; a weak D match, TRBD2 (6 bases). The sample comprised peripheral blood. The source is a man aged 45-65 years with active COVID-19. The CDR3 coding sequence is TGTGCCAGCAGCTATGACAGCCGGGGGGATACGCAGTATTTT. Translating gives CASSYDSRGDTQYF.